The 28 T cell receptor beta chains in this list originate from one sample, sequenced in a study of cytomegalovirus exposure and HLA in healthy donors. PCR involved 60 Vbeta and 13 Jbeta primers. TCRdb's table, derived via immunoSEQ multiplex PCR, lists solely in-frame clones and lacks some. The sample contains approximately 130,000 clones, about 80% of which appear only once. The sample consisted of PBMCs. The receptors derive from a man between 45 and 60 years old in good health and CMV-seronegative.

This chain links TRBV19 with TRBJ2-1; TRBD2 is a possible D gene (6 bases). The CDR3 covers 14 residues. V was cut by 5 bases and J by 0 bases, with 8 bases left in between. In germline, CDR1 is LNHDA, CDR2 SQIVND (reference sequence). The DNA of the CDR3 is TGTGCCAGTAGTCCCGGGGGCTCCTACAATGAGCAGTTCTTC. Translation: CASSPGGSYNEQFF.

The chain links TRBV6-6 to TRBJ1-2; TRBD1 might be the D (5 bases). The V gene's germline CDR1 is MNHNY and CDR2 SVGAGI (reference sequence). This CDR3 spans 16 amino acids. V lost 0 bases and J lost 2, with 13 bases in between. Here the CDR3 DNA reads TGTGCCAGCAGTTACTCGGCCACGGGGGAAAACTATGGCTACACCTTC. Translating gives CASSYSATGENYGYTF.

The V call is TRBV13, the J call TRBJ1-3; TRBD1 matches 7 bases. Germline V CDR1 and CDR2: PRHDT, FYEKMQ (reference sequence). The CDR3 sequence is 17 residues long. The trim removed 6 bases at V and 8 bases at J, leaving 19 bases unmatched. The CDR3 nucleotides read TGTGCCAGCAGACGAAATAGACAGGGCCCTTGGGCACACACCATATATTTT. Translated: CASRRNRQGPWAHTIYF.

The chain carries TRBV4-1 and TRBJ2-4, with D perhaps TRBD1 (6 bases). Germline values: CDR1 MGHRA, CDR2 YSYEKL. V gave up 1 base and J gave up 7 bases, with 8 bases separating them. This CDR3 contains 13 residues. CDR3 protein: CASSQAGVNIQYF. Written as DNA, the CDR3 is TGCGCCAGCAGCCAAGCAGGGGTTAACATTCAGTACTTC.

V usage is TRBV15 and J usage is TRBJ2-7; 7 positions match TRBD2. The junction had 5 bases not matched to a gene; V was cut back by 1 base and J by 5 bases. The CDR3 loop spans 14 amino acids. The germline gives CDR1 LNHNV, CDR2 YYDKDF (reference sequence). As DNA, the CDR3 is TGTGCCACCAGCAGAGGCGGGGGAATCCACGAGCAGTACTTC. Translating gives CATSRGGGIHEQYF.

J is TRBJ2-3 and V is TRBV10-3; D remains ambiguous. Germline CDR1 reads ENHRY; CDR2 reads SYGVKD. This CDR3 is built from 16 residues. V was cut by 0 bases and J by 0 bases, with 10 bases left in between. In nucleotides, the CDR3 is TGTGCCATCAGTGAGTCGGAGTATCCTAGCACAGATACGCAGTATTTT. It translates to CAISESEYPSTDTQYF.

This clone was observed a single time. The J gene is TRBJ2-3, the V gene TRBV20-1; 7 bases are a match to TRBD2. The ends lost 8 bases at V and 5 bases at J; junction bases unmatched: 1. This CDR3 has 10 amino acids. CDR1 is DFQATT, CDR2 SNEGSKA, per germline (reference sequence). The CDR3 spells CSCGGDTQYF. The CDR3 DNA sequence: TGCAGTTGCGGGGGAGATACGCAGTATTTT.

The J gene is TRBJ2-5, the V gene TRBV30; 10 bases agree with TRBD2. Gene TRBJ2-7 matches the end of the DNA better, so the J call may be wrong. In germline, CDR1 is GTSNPN, CDR2 SVGIG (reference sequence). CDR3 size: 14 residues. The CDR3 DNA sequence: TGTGCCTGGAGGGTCCCGGGACTAGCGATCGAGCAGTACTTC. It yields the protein CAWRVPGLAIEQYF.

V gene TRBV11-3 combines with J gene TRBJ2-1, with TRBD2 matching over 13 bases. J lost 11 bases, V lost 5 bases, and 9 bases had no gene match. Germline CDR1 SGHNT, CDR2 YENEEA. The CDR3 is 15 residues long. This CDR3 reads CASSPGPLAGGQQFF. For the CDR3, the DNA is TGTGCCAGCAGCCCCGGGCCACTAGCGGGAGGGCAGCAGTTCTTC.

This clone was found a few times. The chain links TRBV2 to TRBJ1-6; TRBD1 matches 9 bases. Trimming cost V 5 bases and J 5 bases; bases outside gene matches: 4. The CDR3 is made up of 15 amino acids. The germline V gene has CDR1 SNHLY and CDR2 FYNNEI. The CDR3 nucleotides read TGTGCCAGCAGTTTGGGACAGGGAAATAATTCACCCCTCCACTTT. Its translation: CASSLGQGNNSPLHF.

The V gene is TRBV2, the J gene TRBJ2-7; TRBD2 matches at 12 bases. J was trimmed by 2 bases and V by 6 bases; bases with no gene match: 5. This CDR3 has 15 residues. Germline V CDR1 and CDR2: SNHLY, FYNNEI. The CDR3 DNA reads as TGTGCCAGCAGGGTACTAGCGGGAGGTCCCTACGAGCAGTACTTC. Its protein product is CASRVLAGGPYEQYF.

The chain joins TRBV27 to TRBJ2-3; TRBD2 matches at 14 bases. Germline lookup yields CDR1 MNHEY and CDR2 SMNVEV (reference sequence). This CDR3 is built from 16 residues. The V segment lost 5 bases and the J segment 3 bases; nucleotides outside the gene matches: 4. In DNA form, the CDR3 reads TGTGCCAGCAGTAAGACTAGCGGGAGGGCGACAGATACGCAGTATTTT. Encoded protein: CASSKTSGRATDTQYF.

V usage is TRBV11-2 and J usage is TRBJ2-1, with 8 bases fitting TRBD2. The V gene end was trimmed by 4 bases and the J gene end by 7 bases; junction bases not matched to a gene: 9. CDR1 is SGHAT, CDR2 FQNNGV, per germline. The length of the CDR3 is 15 residues. This CDR3 is CASSSTGTRYNEQFF. The CDR3, as DNA: TGTGCCAGCAGCTCTACCGGGACTAGATATAATGAGCAGTTCTTC.

The chain couples TRBV19 to TRBJ2-2, with D hard to call. Germline CDR1 LNHDA, CDR2 SQIVND (reference sequence). The CDR3 length is 12 residues. With 6 bases removed from V and 7 bases from J, the gap between germline ends came to 9 bases. The CDR3 coding sequence is TGTGCCAGTAGCCGGTCGGGCGGGGAGCTGTTTTTT. Translation gives CASSRSGGELFF.

The V and J genes are TRBV5-1 and TRBJ2-2; D might be TRBD1 (6 bases). V lost 4 bases and J lost 0, with 16 bases in between. The CDR3 runs 17 residues. Germline V gene lookup returns CDR1 SGHRS and CDR2 YFSETQ. The CDR3 is CASSSTHRASNTGELFF. DNA for the CDR3: TGCGCCAGCAGCAGCACCCACAGGGCCTCGAACACCGGGGAGCTGTTTTTT.

The V call is TRBV29-1, the J call TRBJ1-1, with unresolved D. Trimming shortened V by 7 bases and J by 1 base, and 10 bases separated the two germline ends. The germline V gene encodes CDR1 SQVTM and CDR2 ANQGSEA. The CDR3 is 12 residues long. CDR3 residues: CSGLAKNTEAFF. For the CDR3, the DNA is TGCAGCGGGTTAGCAAAGAACACTGAAGCTTTCTTT.

This clone was counted between two and nine times. The chain uses TRBV11-3 and TRBJ1-2, with TRBD1 matching over 8 bases. The V gene end was trimmed by 3 bases and the J gene end by 7 bases; junction bases not matched to a gene: 4. CDR1 is SGHNT, CDR2 YENEEA, per germline. This CDR3 contains 13 residues. The CDR3 loop reads CASSFGQGAGYTF. The CDR3 DNA reads TGTGCCAGCAGCTTTGGCCAGGGGGCTGGCTACACCTTC.

The rearrangement uses TRBV7-2 and TRBJ2-7; 7 bases are shared with TRBD1. J gave up 3 bases and V 1 base, and 6 bases lay outside the gene matches. The CDR3 sequence is 15 residues long. Germline-derived CDR1 and CDR2 are SGHTA and FQGNSA. The CDR3 here is CASSLDGTVYYEQYF. CDR3 DNA: TGTGCCAGCAGCTTAGATGGGACAGTATACTACGAGCAGTACTTC.

The chain recombines TRBV15 with TRBJ2-1, with D possibly matching TRBD2 (6 bases). This CDR3 spans 14 amino acids. CDR1 is LNHNV and CDR2 is YYDKDF in the germline V gene (reference sequence). Between the trimmed V and J ends, which lost 3 bases and 7 bases, there was a span of 13 bases. CDR3 DNA sequence: TGTGCCACCAGCAGCGGGAGTGGCATTAATGAGCAGTTCTTC. This sequence encodes CATSSGSGINEQFF.

The gene calls are TRBV7-9 and TRBJ2-7; tentatively, D is TRBD1 (5 bases). This CDR3 contains 17 residues. Germline CDR1 and CDR2: SEHNR and FQNEAQ (reference sequence). V was pared by 3 bases and J by 5 bases, with 23 bases between. The CDR3 DNA reads as TGTGCCAGCAGCTTGACGGGCAGGGTTACTCCGATCGACGAGCAGTACTTC. Its translation: CASSLTGRVTPIDEQYF.

A few counts support this clone. This rearrangement joins TRBV6-6 to TRBJ2-1; D may be TRBD2 (6 bases). V shed 0 bases and J shed 13 bases, with 10 bases lying between them. The CDR3 runs 12 residues. Germline CDR1 MNHNY, CDR2 SVGAGI (reference sequence). CDR3 residues: CASSYSGGTQFF. The DNA for the CDR3 is TGTGCCAGCAGTTACTCAGGCGGGACCCAGTTCTTC.

This rearrangement joins TRBV11-2 to TRBJ2-2; the match to TRBD1 covers 7 bases. CDR3 length: 14 amino acids. Germline V gene lookup returns CDR1 SGHAT and CDR2 FQNNGV. V gave up 7 bases and J gave up 7 bases; unmatched junction bases: 9. CDR3 protein: CASTLQGNSGELFF. The CDR3 DNA reads TGTGCCAGCACCCTACAGGGGAATAGCGGGGAGCTGTTTTTT.

This chain links TRBV28 with TRBJ2-7; 12 bases match TRBD2. The CDR3 is made up of 16 amino acids. Per the germline V gene, CDR1 is MDHEN and CDR2 is SYDVKM. With V trimmed by 7 bases and J by 7 bases, 14 bases remained unmatched. In DNA form, the CDR3 reads TGTGCCAGCACTGGATGGAGACTAGCGGGAGAACGTGAGCAGTACTTC. This codes for CASTGWRLAGEREQYF.

The chain combines TRBV5-1 with TRBJ2-3; 8 bases match TRBD2. This CDR3 has 16 residues. Losses at the gene ends were 0 bases for V and 0 bases for J; bases not matched to a gene: 3. Per the germline V gene, CDR1 is SGHRS and CDR2 is YFSETQ. CDR3 region: CASSLAPSGSTDTQYF. CDR3 coding DNA: TGCGCCAGCAGCTTGGCCCCTAGCGGGAGCACAGATACGCAGTATTTT.

The genes are TRBV7-6 and TRBJ2-1, with 7 bases fitting TRBD1. The CDR3 extends over 13 amino acids. J was trimmed by 10 bases and V by 5 bases; bases with no gene match: 8. The germline V gene encodes CDR1 SGHVS and CDR2 FNYEAQ. The CDR3 loop reads CASSVSLDREQFF. In nucleotides, the CDR3 is TGTGCCAGCAGCGTAAGCCTGGACAGGGAGCAGTTCTTC. The complete variable domain, with remaining parts taken from reference TRBV7-6 and TRBJ2-1, reads GAGVSQSPRYKVTKRGQDVALRCDPISGHVSLYWYRQALGQGPEFLTYFNYEAQQDKSGLPNDRFSAERPEGSISTLTIQRTEQRDSAMYRCASSVSLDREQFFGPGTRLTVL.

This clone turned up a few times. The chain has TRBV28 and TRBJ2-6; 9 nucleotides match TRBD1. The CDR3 has 17 amino acids. Trimming removed 6 bases from V and 2 bases from J; junction bases left unmatched: 8. CDR1 and CDR2 (germline): MDHEN, SYDVKM. DNA for the CDR3: TGTGCCAGCAGGCGACAGGGGGAATTAGCTGGGGCCAACGTCCTGACTTTC. Residues: CASRRQGELAGANVLTF.

This chain connects TRBV21-1 to TRBJ2-2; the D segment call TRBD1 is taken from the table without a DNA check. TRBV21-1 constitutes a pseudogene. The CDR3 runs to 15 residues. The CDR3 region has the DNA TGTGCCAGCAGCACTGGAAAGGGGTGGTCCGGGGAGCTGTTTTTT. As protein: CASSTGKGWSGELFF.

The chain employs TRBV6-5 and TRBJ1-1; TRBD1 agrees at 9 bases. With V trimmed by 5 bases and J by 6 bases, 4 bases remained unmatched. The CDR3 sequence is 13 residues long. Looked up from germline, CDR1 is MNHEY and CDR2 is SVGAGI. This chain's CDR3 is CASSRTGEAEAFF. In DNA, the CDR3 is TGTGCCAGCAGTCGGACAGGGGAGGCTGAAGCTTTCTTT.